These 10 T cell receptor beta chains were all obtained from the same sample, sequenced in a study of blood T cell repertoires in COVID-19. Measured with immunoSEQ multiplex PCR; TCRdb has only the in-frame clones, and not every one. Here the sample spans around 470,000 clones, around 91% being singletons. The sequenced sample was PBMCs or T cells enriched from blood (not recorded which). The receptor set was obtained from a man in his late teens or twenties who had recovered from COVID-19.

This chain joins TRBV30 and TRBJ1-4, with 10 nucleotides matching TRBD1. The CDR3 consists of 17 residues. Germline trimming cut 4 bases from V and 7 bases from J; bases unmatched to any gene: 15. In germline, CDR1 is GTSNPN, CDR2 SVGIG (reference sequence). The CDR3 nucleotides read TGTGCCTGGAACCCCAGGAGTTTGGGACAGGGGATTGAAAAACTGTTTTTT. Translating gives CAWNPRSLGQGIEKLFF.

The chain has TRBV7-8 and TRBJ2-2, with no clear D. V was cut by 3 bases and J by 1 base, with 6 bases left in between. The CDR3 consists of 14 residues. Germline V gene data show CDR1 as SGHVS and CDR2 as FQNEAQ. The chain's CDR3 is CASSFEENTGELFF. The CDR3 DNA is TGTGCCAGCAGCTTTGAGGAGAACACCGGGGAGCTGTTTTTT.

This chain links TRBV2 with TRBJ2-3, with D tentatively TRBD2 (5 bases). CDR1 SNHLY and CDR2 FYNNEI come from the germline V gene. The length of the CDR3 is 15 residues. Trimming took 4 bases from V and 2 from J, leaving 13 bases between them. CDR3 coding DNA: TGTGCCAGCAGTGTGTTTCAGCGGAACACAGATACGCAGTATTTT. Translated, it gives CASSVFQRNTDTQYF.

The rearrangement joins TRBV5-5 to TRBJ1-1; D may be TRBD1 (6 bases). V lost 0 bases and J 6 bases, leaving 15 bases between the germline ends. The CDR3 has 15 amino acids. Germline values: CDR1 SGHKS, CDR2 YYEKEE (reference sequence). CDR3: CASSLEGVFYAEAFF. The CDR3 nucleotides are TGTGCCAGCAGCTTGGAGGGGGTTTTTTACGCTGAAGCTTTCTTT.

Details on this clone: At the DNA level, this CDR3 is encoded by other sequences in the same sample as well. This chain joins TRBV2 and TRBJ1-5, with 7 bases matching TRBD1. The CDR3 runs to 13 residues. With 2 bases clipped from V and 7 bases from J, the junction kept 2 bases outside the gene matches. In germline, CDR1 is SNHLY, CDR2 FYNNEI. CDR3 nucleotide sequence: TGTGCCAGCAGTGAAACAGGGGACCAGCCCCAGCATTTT. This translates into CASSETGDQPQHF.

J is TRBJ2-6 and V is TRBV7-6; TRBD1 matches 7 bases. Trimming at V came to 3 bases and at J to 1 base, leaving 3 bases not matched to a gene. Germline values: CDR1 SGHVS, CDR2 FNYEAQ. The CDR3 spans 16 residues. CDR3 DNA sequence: TGTGCCAGCAGCTTGGGACAGTTGTCTGGGGCCAACGTCCTGACTTTC. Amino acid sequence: CASSLGQLSGANVLTF.

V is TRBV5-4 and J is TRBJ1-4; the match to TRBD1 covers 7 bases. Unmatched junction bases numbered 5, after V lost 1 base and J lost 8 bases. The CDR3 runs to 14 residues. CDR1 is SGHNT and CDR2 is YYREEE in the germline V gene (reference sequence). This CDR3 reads CASSLRGQREKLFF. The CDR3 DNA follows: TGTGCCAGCAGCTTGCGGGGACAGCGAGAAAAACTGTTTTTT.

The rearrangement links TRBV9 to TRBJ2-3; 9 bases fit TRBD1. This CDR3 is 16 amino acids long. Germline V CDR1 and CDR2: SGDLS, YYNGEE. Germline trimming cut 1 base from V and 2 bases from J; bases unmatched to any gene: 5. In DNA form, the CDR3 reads TGTGCCAGCAGCGTATTAGGACAGGGGCCCACAGATACGCAGTATTTT. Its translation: CASSVLGQGPTDTQYF.

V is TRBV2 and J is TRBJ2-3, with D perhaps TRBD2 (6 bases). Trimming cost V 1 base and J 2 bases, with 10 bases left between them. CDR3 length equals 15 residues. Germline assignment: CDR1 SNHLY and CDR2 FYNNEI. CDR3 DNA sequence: TGTGCCAGCAGTGAAGGGCGGGATTTCACAGATACGCAGTATTTT. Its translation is CASSEGRDFTDTQYF.

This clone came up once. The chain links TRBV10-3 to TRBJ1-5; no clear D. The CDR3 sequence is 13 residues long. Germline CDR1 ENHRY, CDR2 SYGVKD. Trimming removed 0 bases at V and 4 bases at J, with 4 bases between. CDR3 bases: TGTGCCATCAGTGAGTCGAGGAATCAGCCCCAGCATTTT. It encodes CAISESRNQPQHF.